This T cell receptor (beta chain) was obtained from a study of blood T cell repertoires in COVID-19. Study context: The samples span acute and convalescent COVID-19 from the United States, Italy and Spain. T cells, B-cell-depleted T cells, or PBMCs supplied cDNA or gDNA.

How the authors handled the data: Reference gene primer amplification yielded estimated nucleated cell counts. The table came from immunoSEQ multiplex PCR; TCRdb's copy has only in-frame clones and leaves some out. V and J calls and clone size are as listed in that table; D and trimming were resolved from the DNA. The data show some 240,000 clones, around 81% seen once. Patients from Seattle were sampled longitudinally, starting during active infection. Trimming removed 5 bases at V and 13 bases at J, with 20 bases between. Germline CDR1 reads SGHAT; CDR2 reads FQNNGV. CDR3 length: 13 residues. This receptor was identified in an elderly woman with COVID-19, enrolled during active disease. The sample taken for sequencing was peripheral blood. This chain connects TRBV11-2 to TRBJ1-1; D is unclear. In DNA form, the CDR3 reads TGTGCCAGCAGCCCCCTGCGCGGAGGGAAGCTTTTCTTT. This translates into CASSPLRGGKLFF. The whole variable domain, remainder taken from reference TRBV11-2 and TRBJ1-1, is EAGVAQSPRYKIIEKRQSVAFWCNPISGHATLYWYQQILGQGPKLLIQFQNNGVVDDSQLPKDRFSAERLKGVDSTLKIQPAKLEDSAVYLCASSPLRGGKLFFGQGTRLTVV.